A selection of T cell receptor beta chains follows, all from one sample in a study of blood T cell repertoires in COVID-19. Data came from immunoSEQ multiplex PCR; TCRdb stores just in-frame clones and leaves some out. The top ten hold about 2.7% of the sample, which has 340,000 or so clones, around 82% seen once. The specimen was peripheral blood. The receptors derive from a young man with active or convalescent COVID-19. Each CDR3 is given with its conserved first and last residue. The order of the fields is D gene, V gene, clone size, J gene, CDR3 DNA, CDR3 protein. The D gene is left open where the match is weak. Rows may omit the clone size; those that give it use once, few, many or a size class.

-,TRBV4-3,-,TRBJ2-7,TGCGCCAGCAGCCAAGGGGGCAGGGACTCCTACGAGCAGTACTTC,CASSQGGRDSYEQYF
-,TRBV13,-,TRBJ2-3,TGTGCCAGCAGCTCCTCCAGAGATACGCAGTATTTT,CASSSSRDTQYF
TRBD2,TRBV28,-,TRBJ2-2,TGTGCCAGCATTACCCCCGGGACTAGCGGGAGGGGGAACACCGGGGAGCTGTTTTTT,CASITPGTSGRGNTGELFF
TRBD2,TRBV5-4,-,TRBJ2-3,TGTGCCAGCAGCCCGAACGTCCTCTTAGCGGGAGCGGCGCAGTATTTT,CASSPNVLLAGAAQYF
TRBD2,TRBV5-1,-,TRBJ2-4,TGCGCCAGCAGTCCGGGGGGGCCGGGAAACATTCAGTACTTC,CASSPGGPGNIQYF
TRBD1,TRBV19,-,TRBJ2-2,TGTGCCAGTAAGGACAGGGGGAACACCGGGGAGCTGTTTTTT,CASKDRGNTGELFF
-,TRBV6-5,-,TRBJ2-7,TGTGCCAGCAGTCGGGGTATCATCTACGAGCAGTACTTC,CASSRGIIYEQYF
TRBD2,TRBV14,-,TRBJ2-3,TGTGCCAGCAGCCAAGTAGCGGGAGGTTCGGATACGCAGTATTTT,CASSQVAGGSDTQYF
-,TRBV11-2,-,TRBJ2-3,TGTGCCAGCAGCTTAGGCTACGATACGCAGTATTTT,CASSLGYDTQYF
-,TRBV9,-,TRBJ2-2,TGTGCCAGCAGCGGTACAGCAAACACCGGGGAGCTGTTTTTT,CASSGTANTGELFF
-,TRBV9,-,TRBJ2-5,TGTGCCAGCAGCGTAGACCCCAGACAAGAGACCCAGTACTTC,CASSVDPRQETQYF
-,TRBV28,-,TRBJ2-1,TGTGCCAGCAGTCTTAGGAGAGCCTACAATGAGCAGTTCTTC,CASSLRRAYNEQFF
-,TRBV5-6,-,TRBJ2-5,TGTGCCAGCAGCTTAAGAGGGGGAGTTCAAGAGACCCAGTACTTC,CASSLRGGVQETQYF
-,TRBV9,once,TRBJ1-1,TGTGCCAGCAGCGTAGGTGGGACACGGAGGACTGAAGCTTTCTTT,CASSVGGTRRTEAFF
-,TRBV25-1,-,TRBJ2-3,TGTGCCAGCAGTTTCGACGGGGGTCGCACAGATACGCAGTATTTT,CASSFDGGRTDTQYF
-,TRBV19,-,TRBJ1-1,TGTGCCAGTAGTACCAATAGACTAACCAGGGGTAACACTGAAGCTTTCTTT,CASSTNRLTRGNTEAFF
TRBD2,TRBV4-3,-,TRBJ2-1,TGCGCCAGCAGCCAAGATGAGGGACTAGCGCCTGGAGGTCCGTACAATGAGCAGTTCTTC,CASSQDEGLAPGGPYNEQFF
TRBD1,TRBV11-2,-,TRBJ2-6,TGTGCCAGCAGCCCCGGCCGGGGACGGGACAGGGGAAAAGGCGTCCTGACTTTC,CASSPGRGRDRGKGVLTF
-,TRBV7-9,many,TRBJ1-2,TGTGCCAGCAGCTATATGGGGGACTTTGGCTACACCTTC,CASSYMGDFGYTF
-,TRBV6-1,-,TRBJ1-1,TGTGCCAGCAGTGAAGTGAGGGACACTGAAGCTTTCTTT,CASSEVRDTEAFF
-,TRBV27,-,TRBJ1-2,TGTGCCAGCAGATACTCCGGGACTGAATATGGCTACACCTTC,CASRYSGTEYGYTF
-,TRBV19,-,TRBJ1-5,TGTGCCAGTAGTATAAGACAGGCTTATAGCAATCAGCCCCAGCATTTT,CASSIRQAYSNQPQHF
TRBD1,TRBV9,-,TRBJ2-1,TGTGCCAGCAGCCCGGGACAGGGGATTCCCTACAATGAGCAGTTCTTC,CASSPGQGIPYNEQFF
TRBD1,TRBV6-6,-,TRBJ1-2,TGTGCCAGCAGGTCCGGGACAGGCTATGGCTACACCTTC,CASRSGTGYGYTF
-,TRBV28,-,TRBJ2-7,TGTGCCAGCAGTTTAAAGACTGTGTACGAGCAGTACTTC,CASSLKTVYEQYF
-,TRBV6-5,-,TRBJ1-6,TGTGCCAGCAGTTACTTAGGACAGAAGACACCCCTCCACTTT,CASSYLGQKTPLHF
TRBD2,TRBV27,-,TRBJ2-1,TGTGCCAGCAGTTTATCTAGCGGGAGGGCCCATGAGCAGTTCTTC,CASSLSSGRAHEQFF
TRBD2,TRBV6-2/TRBV6-3,-,TRBJ2-7,TGTGCCAGCAGTTTCCTACTAGCGGGAGACGTATTCTTCTACGAGCAGTACTTC,CASSFLLAGDVFFYEQYF
TRBD1,TRBV19,-,TRBJ2-1,TGTGCCAGTAGTATTCCCCGACAGGGTAGTTACAATGAGCAGTTCTTC,CASSIPRQGSYNEQFF
TRBD1,TRBV11-3,-,TRBJ2-3,TGTGCCAGCAGCTTAATGGGACAGAGCACAGATACGCAGTATTTT,CASSLMGQSTDTQYF
-,TRBV29-1,-,TRBJ1-1,TGCAGCGTTGGTACCACAGTCGAAGCTTTCTTT,CSVGTTVEAFF
TRBD1,TRBV6-5,-,TRBJ2-3,TGTGCCAGCAGTACAGGGGACACAGATACGCAGTATTTT,CASSTGDTDTQYF
TRBD1,TRBV30,-,TRBJ1-2,TGTGCCTGGGGACCGGGACAGGATCTTTATGGCTACACCTTC,CAWGPGQDLYGYTF
-,TRBV27,-,TRBJ1-1,TGTGCCAGCAGTTTTACGGGGGAGACTGAAGCTTTCTTT,CASSFTGETEAFF
TRBD1,TRBV5-1,-,TRBJ1-5,TGCGCCAGCAGCTCACAGGGGGCTATGGAGCCCCAGCATTTT,CASSSQGAMEPQHF
-,TRBV19,-,TRBJ1-1,TGTGCCAGCTCGGCCAGGGGTTGGAACACTGAAGCTTTCTTT,CASSARGWNTEAFF
-,TRBV12-3/TRBV12-4,-,TRBJ2-3,TGTGCCAGCAGTCCGACTAGAGATACGCAGTATTTT,CASSPTRDTQYF
TRBD1,TRBV15,-,TRBJ1-4,TGTGCCACCAGGGGTTTGCCGGGACAGTTCAATGAAAAACTGTTTTTT,CATRGLPGQFNEKLFF
-,TRBV4-2,few,TRBJ1-5,TGTGCCAGCAGCCAAGAGGGTTACAGGGTGGATCAGCCCCAGCATTTT,CASSQEGYRVDQPQHF
-,TRBV6-6,-,TRBJ2-7,TGTGCCAGCAGCTTCGGGGACGAGCAGTACTTC,CASSFGDEQYF
-,TRBV4-1,-,TRBJ2-2,TGCGCCAGCAGCCAAGCGGGGACCGGGGAGCTGTTTTTT,CASSQAGTGELFF
-,TRBV4-2,few,TRBJ2-2,TGTGCCAGCAGCTCTCACCAGGGTAACACCGGGGAGCTGTTTTTT,CASSSHQGNTGELFF
-,TRBV5-1,-,TRBJ2-7,TGCGCCAGCAGCCAGGACACCCTCTCCTACGAGCAGTACTTC,CASSQDTLSYEQYF
-,TRBV2,-,TRBJ1-6,TGTGCCAGCCTGGTGGGAAGGGGCTATAATTCACCCCTCCACTTT,CASLVGRGYNSPLHF
-,TRBV4-3,-,TRBJ2-7,TGCGCCAGCAGCCCGCGAGGCGGTGGGTCCTACGAGCAGTACTTC,CASSPRGGGSYEQYF
-,TRBV10-1,-,TRBJ1-2,TGCGCCAGCAGCAGGAGGTTCGGGCAGGTCGCGCTGGATGGCTACACCTTC,CASSRRFGQVALDGYTF
TRBD2,TRBV24-1,once,TRBJ2-7,TGTGCCACCAGCCATCCGGGACAGGGGAGACTAGCGGGGGACTACGAGCAGTACTTC,CATSHPGQGRLAGDYEQYF
TRBD1,TRBV5-1,-,TRBJ1-4,TGCGCCAGCAGCTTCGAGTCTCCAGGGGGTGTAGAAAAACTGTTTTTT,CASSFESPGGVEKLFF
TRBD1,TRBV27,-,TRBJ1-1,TGTGCCAGCAGAGGCTATGGACAGGGTTCAGCTGAAGCTTTCTTT,CASRGYGQGSAEAFF
-,TRBV7-6,-,TRBJ2-7,TGTGCCAGCAGCTTAGGGTCCCGAGCACCCTACGAGCAGTACTTC,CASSLGSRAPYEQYF
TRBD2,TRBV29-1,-,TRBJ2-1,TGCAGCGTTGAAAGGGGACTAGCGGGGGGGTCCGATGAGCAGTTCTTC,CSVERGLAGGSDEQFF
TRBD1,TRBV7-8,-,TRBJ2-2,TGTGCCAGCAGCCCCCGGGACAGGGGGAACACCGGGGAGCTGTTTTTT,CASSPRDRGNTGELFF
TRBD2,TRBV6-2/TRBV6-3,-,TRBJ2-7,TGTGCCAGCAGACCTAGCGGGAACCCCTACGAGCAGTACTTC,CASRPSGNPYEQYF